This entry concerns a single TCR beta chain. There are 17 residues in the CDR3. CDR1 and CDR2 from the germline V gene are SGHRS and YFSETQ. The data were obtained in a study of radiotherapy plus CTLA-4 blockade in lung cancer. The table came from immunoSEQ multiplex PCR; TCRdb's copy has only in-frame clones and leaves some out. The data contain some 100,000 clones, roughly 80% of them seen just once; the ten biggest clones take up 4.5% to 6.5%. V gene TRBV5-1 combines with J gene TRBJ2-5; 8 bases align to TRBD1. The J call is uncertain, as TRBJ2-7 better fits the DNA end. Specimen: peripheral blood, collected from a patient treated with radiotherapy plus ipilimumab. This TCR derives from a human donor with non-small cell lung cancer who had a partial response to radiotherapy plus ipilimumab. The CDR3 spells CASSLDAWTGNAYEQYF. CDR3 DNA: TGCGCCAGCAGCTTGGATGCGTGGACAGGGAACGCCTACGAGCAGTACTTC.